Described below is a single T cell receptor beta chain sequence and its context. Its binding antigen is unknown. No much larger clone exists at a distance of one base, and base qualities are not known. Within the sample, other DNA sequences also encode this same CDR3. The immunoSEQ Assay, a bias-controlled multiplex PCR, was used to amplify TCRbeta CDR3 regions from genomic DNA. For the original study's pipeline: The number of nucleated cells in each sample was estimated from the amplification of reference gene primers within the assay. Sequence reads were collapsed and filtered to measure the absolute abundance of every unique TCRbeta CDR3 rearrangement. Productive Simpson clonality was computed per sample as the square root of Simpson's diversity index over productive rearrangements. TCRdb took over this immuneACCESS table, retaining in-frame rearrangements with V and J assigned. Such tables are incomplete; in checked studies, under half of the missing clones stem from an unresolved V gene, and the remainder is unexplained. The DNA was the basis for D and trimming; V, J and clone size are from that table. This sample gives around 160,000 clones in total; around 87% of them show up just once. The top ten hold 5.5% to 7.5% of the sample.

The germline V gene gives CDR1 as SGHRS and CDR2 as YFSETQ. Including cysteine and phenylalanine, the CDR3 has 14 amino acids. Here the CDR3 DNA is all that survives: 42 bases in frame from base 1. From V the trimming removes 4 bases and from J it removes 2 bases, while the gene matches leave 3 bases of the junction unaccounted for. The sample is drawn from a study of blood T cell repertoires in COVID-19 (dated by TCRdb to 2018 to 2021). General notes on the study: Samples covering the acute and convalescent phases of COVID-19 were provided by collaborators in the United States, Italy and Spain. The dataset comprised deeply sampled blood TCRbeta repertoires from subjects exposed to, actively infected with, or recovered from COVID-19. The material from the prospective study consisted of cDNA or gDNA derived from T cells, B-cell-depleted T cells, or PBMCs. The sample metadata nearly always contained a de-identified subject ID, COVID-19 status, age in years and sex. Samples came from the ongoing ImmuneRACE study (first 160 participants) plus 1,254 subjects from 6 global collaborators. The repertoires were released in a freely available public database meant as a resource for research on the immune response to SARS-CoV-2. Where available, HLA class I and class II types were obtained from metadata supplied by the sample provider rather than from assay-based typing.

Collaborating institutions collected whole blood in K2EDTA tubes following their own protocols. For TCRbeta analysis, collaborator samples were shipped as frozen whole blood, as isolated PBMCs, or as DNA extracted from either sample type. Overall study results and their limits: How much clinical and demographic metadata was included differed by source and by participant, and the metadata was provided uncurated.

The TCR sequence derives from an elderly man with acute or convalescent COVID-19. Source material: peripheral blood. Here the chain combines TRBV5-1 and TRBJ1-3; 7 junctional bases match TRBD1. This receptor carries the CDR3 CASSLGTAGNTIYF. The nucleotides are TGCGCCAGCAGCCTCGGGACAGCTGGAAACACCATATATTTT.